The clone carrying this T cell receptor (beta chain) was found a few times. The antigen is undetermined. This entry comes from a study of cytomegalovirus exposure and HLA in healthy donors. The study, taken as a whole, reports: Sequencing had likely introduced a cluster of highly shared sequence variants as an artifact. High sensitivity and specificity were reportedly achieved when the classifier diagnosed cytomegalovirus status.

The J segment lost 5 bases and the V segment lost 5 bases, leaving 11 bases of the junction unmatched. The CDR3 extends over 16 amino acids. Germline CDR1 and CDR2: SGHTA and FQGNSA. The PCR used 60 Vbeta and 13 Jbeta primers. Measured with immunoSEQ multiplex PCR; TCRdb has only the in-frame clones, and not every one. The sample records about 180,000 clones, roughly 80% being singletons. This clonotype was sampled from a man between 35 and 55 years old in good health and CMV-seronegative. The sample comprised PBMCs. This chain joins TRBV7-2 and TRBJ2-3, with 9 positions matching TRBD2. The DNA for the CDR3 is TGTGCCAGCAGCAGTCTTGCGGGGGGGCATGGAGATACGCAGTATTTT. As protein: CASSSLAGGHGDTQYF.